The TCR beta chain described here comes from a study of T cell responses to AZD1222 COVID-19 vaccine (dated by TCRdb to 2020 to 2023). Broadly, across the study: AZD1222 recipients with second doses at about 4 weeks or about 12 weeks were pooled, because spike-specific TCR depth and breadth did not differ between schedules. TCR sequencing was performed for more than 230 trial participants, of whom 200 to 210 were given two doses of AZD1222 and about 25 were given two doses of MenACWY control vaccine. Trial participants were enrolled into age subgroups of 18-55, 56-69 and 70-plus years, which contained 148, 28 and 57 TCR-sequenced participants, respectively. The study at large found these results: CD4 TCRs associated with the vaccine covered the entire spike protein, and the dominant responses were in regions 160-218 and 743-854. No day 14 peak-response samples were available, so repertoires were characterized only after the peak T cell response. Conclusions about previously exposed vaccinees are limited because only a handful of AZD1222 recipients were SARS-CoV-2 seropositive at baseline. Spike-specific TCR breadth and depth rose significantly after two AZD1222 doses compared with day 0 and with MenACWY recipients. Nearly half of unique spike-specific TCRs reportedly recognized epitopes outside regions mutated in the B.1.351 and B.1.1.7 variants. Most participants were white British and females outnumbered males, and the authors suggested that clonal diversity may have been underestimated. The 56-69-year group was small, and its depth increase did not reach significance, likely because of low power.

The sample's time point label, in plain terms: baseline before first vaccination. Vaccinee samples came from UK trials COV001 and COV002, including a single-blind randomized controlled phase 2/3 trial of AZD1222 (ChAdOx1 nCoV-19) in healthy adults. For TCRbeta chain sequencing, PBMC samples were collected from trial participants at day 0 and at day 28 after the second dose. On this clone itself: This receptor's antigen is unknown. The input lacks base qualities; no much larger clone sits a single base away.

The CDR3 holds 13 amino acids from the cysteine to the phenylalanine. Kept here is only the CDR3 DNA, which spans 39 bases and is read in frame from base 1. From the germline V gene (reference sequence), CDR1 is SEHNR and CDR2 is FQNEAQ. Cut back by 2 bases and 9 bases, the V and J ends lie 13 bases apart. The CDR3 regions of human TCRbeta chains were subjected to immunosequencing. Per the authors' processing: Repertoire TCRs were matched against a reference library of SARS-CoV-2-specific TCRs generated with the MIRA antigen-specificity platform. Breadth meant the fraction of unique TCRs that were SARS-CoV-2-associated, whereas depth meant the fraction of total T cells that were SARS-CoV-2-associated. Using the MIRA data, every spike-specific TCR was mapped to the spike region that the TCR reacted to and assigned to either a CD4 or a CD8 class. Log10-transformed breadth and depth values were compared by one-way ANOVA with Sidak's multiple comparisons tests. TCRdb limited this immuneACCESS table to in-frame rearrangements with V and J called. A share of clones is missing; checked studies link under half to unresolved V genes, and the rest is unexplained. D and trimming were read from the DNA, whereas the V and J calls and clone size are those reported in that table. The sample has about 140,000 clones on record, approximately 90% of them singletons. The ten largest clones take up about 3.4% of the sample.

The rearrangement joined TRBV7-9 to TRBJ1-2, with TRBD1 perhaps the D gene, on 5 matching bases. Specimen: peripheral blood, collected on day 0 of AZD1222 vaccination. The sequence derives from an adult in good health. The DNA is TGTGCCAGCAGCTTACCTGACAGTTTCCGCTACACCTTC. It is translated as CASSLPDSFRYTF.